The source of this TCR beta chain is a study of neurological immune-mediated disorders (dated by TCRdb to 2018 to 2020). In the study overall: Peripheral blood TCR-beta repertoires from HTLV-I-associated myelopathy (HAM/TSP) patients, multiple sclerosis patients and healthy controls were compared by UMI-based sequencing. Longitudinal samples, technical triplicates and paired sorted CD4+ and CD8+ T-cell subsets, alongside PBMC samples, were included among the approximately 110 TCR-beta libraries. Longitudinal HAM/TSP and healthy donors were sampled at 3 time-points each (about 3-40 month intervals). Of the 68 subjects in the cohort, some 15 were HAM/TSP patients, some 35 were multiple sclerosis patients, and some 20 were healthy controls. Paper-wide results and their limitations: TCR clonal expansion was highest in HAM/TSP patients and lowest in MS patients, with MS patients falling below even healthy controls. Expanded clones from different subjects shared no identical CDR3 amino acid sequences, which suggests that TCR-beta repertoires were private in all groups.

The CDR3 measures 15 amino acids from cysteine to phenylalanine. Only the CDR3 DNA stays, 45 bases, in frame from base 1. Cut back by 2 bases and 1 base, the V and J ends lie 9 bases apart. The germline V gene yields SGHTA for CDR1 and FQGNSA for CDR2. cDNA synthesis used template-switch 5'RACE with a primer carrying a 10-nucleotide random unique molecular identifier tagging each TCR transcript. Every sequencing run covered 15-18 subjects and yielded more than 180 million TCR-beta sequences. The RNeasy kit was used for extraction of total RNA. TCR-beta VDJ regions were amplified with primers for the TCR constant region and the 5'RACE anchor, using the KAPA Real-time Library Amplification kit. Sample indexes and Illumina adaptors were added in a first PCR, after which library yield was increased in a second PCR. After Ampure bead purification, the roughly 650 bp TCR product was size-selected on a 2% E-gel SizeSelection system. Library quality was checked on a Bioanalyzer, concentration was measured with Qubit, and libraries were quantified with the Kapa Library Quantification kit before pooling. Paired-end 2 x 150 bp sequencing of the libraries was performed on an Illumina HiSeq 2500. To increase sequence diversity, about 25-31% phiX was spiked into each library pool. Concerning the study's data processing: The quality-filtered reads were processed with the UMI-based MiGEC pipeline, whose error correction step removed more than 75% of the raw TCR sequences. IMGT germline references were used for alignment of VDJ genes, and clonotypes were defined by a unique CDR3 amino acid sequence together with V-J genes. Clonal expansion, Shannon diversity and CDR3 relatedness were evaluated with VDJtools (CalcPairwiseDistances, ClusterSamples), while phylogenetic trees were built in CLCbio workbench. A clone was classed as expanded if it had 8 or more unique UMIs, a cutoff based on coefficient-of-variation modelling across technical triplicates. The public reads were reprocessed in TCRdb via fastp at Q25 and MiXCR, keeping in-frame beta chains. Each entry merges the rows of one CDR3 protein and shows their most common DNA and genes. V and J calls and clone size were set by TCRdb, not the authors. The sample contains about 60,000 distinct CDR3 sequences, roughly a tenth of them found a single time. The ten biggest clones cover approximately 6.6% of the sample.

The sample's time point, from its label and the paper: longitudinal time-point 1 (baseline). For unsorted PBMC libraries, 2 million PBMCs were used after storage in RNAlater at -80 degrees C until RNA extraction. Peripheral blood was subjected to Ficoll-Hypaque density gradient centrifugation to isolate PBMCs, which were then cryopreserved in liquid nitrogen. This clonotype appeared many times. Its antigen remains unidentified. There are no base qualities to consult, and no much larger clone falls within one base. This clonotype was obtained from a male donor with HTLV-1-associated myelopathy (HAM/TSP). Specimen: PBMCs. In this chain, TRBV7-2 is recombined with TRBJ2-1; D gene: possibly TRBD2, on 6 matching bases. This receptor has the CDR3 CASSLRGASYNEQFF. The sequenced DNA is TGTGCCAGCAGCTTACGCGGGGCTTCCTACAATGAGCAGTTCTTC.